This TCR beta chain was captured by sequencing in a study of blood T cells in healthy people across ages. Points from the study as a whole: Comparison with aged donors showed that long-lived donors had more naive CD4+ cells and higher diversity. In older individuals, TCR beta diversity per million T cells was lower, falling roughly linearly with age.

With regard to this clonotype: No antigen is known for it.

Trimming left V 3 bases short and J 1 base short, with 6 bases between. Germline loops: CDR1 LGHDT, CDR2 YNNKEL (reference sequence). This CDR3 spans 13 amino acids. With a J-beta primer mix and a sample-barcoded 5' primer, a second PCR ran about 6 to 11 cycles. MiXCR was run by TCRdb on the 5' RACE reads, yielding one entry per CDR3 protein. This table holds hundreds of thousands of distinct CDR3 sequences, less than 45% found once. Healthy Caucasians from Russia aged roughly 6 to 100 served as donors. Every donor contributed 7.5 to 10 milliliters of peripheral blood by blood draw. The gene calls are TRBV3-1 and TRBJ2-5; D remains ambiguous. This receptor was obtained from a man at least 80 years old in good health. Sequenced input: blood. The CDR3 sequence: CASSQGFQETQYF. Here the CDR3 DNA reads TGTGCCAGCAGCCAGGGGTTCCAAGAGACCCAGTACTTC.